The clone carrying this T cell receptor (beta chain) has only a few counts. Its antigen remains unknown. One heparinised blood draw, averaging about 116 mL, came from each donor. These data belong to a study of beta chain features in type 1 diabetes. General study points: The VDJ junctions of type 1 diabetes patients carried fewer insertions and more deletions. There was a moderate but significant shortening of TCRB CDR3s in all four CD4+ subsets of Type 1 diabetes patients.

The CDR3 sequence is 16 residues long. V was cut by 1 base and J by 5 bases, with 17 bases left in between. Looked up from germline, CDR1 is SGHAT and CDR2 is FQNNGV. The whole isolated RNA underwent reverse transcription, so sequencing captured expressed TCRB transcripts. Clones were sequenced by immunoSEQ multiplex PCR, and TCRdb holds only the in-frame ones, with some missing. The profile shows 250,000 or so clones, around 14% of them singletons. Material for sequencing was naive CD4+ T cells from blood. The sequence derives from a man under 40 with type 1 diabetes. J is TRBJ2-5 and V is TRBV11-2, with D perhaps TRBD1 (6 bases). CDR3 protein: CASSLGTGSVVETQYF. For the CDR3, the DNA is TGTGCCAGCAGCTTAGGTACAGGGTCGGTAGTGGAGACCCAGTACTTC.